These 22 T cell receptor beta chains originate from one sample sequenced in a study of T cells in women clearing cervical HPV infection. The table came from immunoSEQ multiplex PCR; TCRdb's copy has only in-frame clones and leaves some out. The table lists some 30,000 clones. Sequenced input: blood buffy coat. The receptors originated from a woman aged 18-69 years with a cervical HPV16 infection that either progressed to CIN3+ or cleared (not recorded which).

This clone is classed as medium-sized by frequency. The read finishes 3 residues shy of the CDR3 end, and the germline J gene is used to complete it. This rearrangement joins TRBV2 to TRBJ1-1; 9 bases are a match to TRBD1. Germline CDR1 is SNHLY and CDR2 is FYNNEI. The CDR3 runs to 18 residues. The V segment lost 1 base and the J segment 4 bases; nucleotides outside the gene matches: 13. The CDR3 DNA, read in part, is TGTGCCAGCAGTGAAGGCGCTTTCAGGGACAGGGTGGCCACTGAA. It translates to CASSEGAFRDRVATE. The complete CDR3 reads CASSEGAFRDRVATEAFF.

About this clone: The read falls 3 residues short of the CDR3 end, and the missing part is taken from the germline J gene. The chain recombines TRBV18 with TRBJ2-1; 7 bases align to TRBD2. The V gene's germline CDR1 is KGHSH and CDR2 LQKENI. The CDR3 spans 14 residues. The J segment lost 2 bases and the V segment lost 3 bases, leaving 1 base of the junction unmatched. The sequenced part of the CDR3 DNA is TGTGCCAGCTCACCCGGACTAGCCTACAATGAG. Protein: CASSPGLAYNE. The full CDR3 is CASSPGLAYNEQFF. The variable domain in full, completed from reference TRBV18 and TRBJ2-1, reads NAGVMQNPRHLVRRRGQEARLRCSPMKGHSHVYWYRQLPEEGLKFMVYLQKENIIDESGMPKERFSAEFPKEGPSILRIQQVVRGDSAAYFCASSPGLAYNEQFFGPGTRLTVL.

Note on this clone: Sequencing ends 3 residues short of the CDR3 end; the germline J gene provides the rest. The J gene is TRBJ1-6, the V gene TRBV19; D remains unclear. The CDR3 sequence is 12 residues long. The V gene lost 3 bases and the J gene lost 7 bases, with 4 bases spanning the gap. From germline, CDR1 is LNHDA and CDR2 SQIVND (reference sequence). The CDR3 here is CASSIGNSPLHF. The DNA read from the CDR3 is TGTGCCAGTAGTATCGGGAATTCACCC.

As to this clone: The read gets to within 3 residues of the CDR3 end, and the germline J gene fills in the rest. The chain employs TRBV7-9 and TRBJ1-1, with unresolved D. The CDR3 length is 12 residues. Trimming cost V 9 bases and J 3 bases, with 11 bases left between them. CDR1 and CDR2 (germline): SEHNR, FQNEAQ (reference sequence). The CDR3 bases that were read are TGTGCCAGTCGCGGGGAGGACACTGAA. Its translation: CASRGEDTE. In full, the CDR3 is CASRGEDTEAFF.

Notes on this clone: The read ends 3 residues early relative to the CDR3; the germline J gene fills the gap. This chain links TRBV6-2 or TRBV6-3 with TRBJ1-5, with TRBD1 matching 7 bases. The germline V gene encodes CDR1 MNHEY and CDR2 SVGEGT. After removal of 8 bases from V and 5 bases from J, the junction contained 12 bases not matched to a gene. The CDR3 has 15 amino acids. The CDR3 sequence: CASLQGKNGDQPQHF. The CDR3 DNA, read in part, is TGTGCCAGCTTACAGGGGAAAAACGGGGATCAGCCC.

The CDR3 here is CASSIQENTEAFF. The CDR3 bases that were read are TGTGCCAGCAGCATACAGGAGAACACTGAA. The J gene is TRBJ1-1, the V gene TRBV14; D may be TRBD1 (5 bases). The read finishes 3 residues shy of the CDR3 end, and the germline J gene is used to complete it. Germline CDR1 and CDR2: SGHDN and FVKESK. The CDR3 consists of 13 residues. V lost 5 bases and J 1 base, leaving 8 bases between the germline ends. Full variable domain (missing parts from reference TRBV14 and TRBJ1-1): EAGVTQFPSHSVIEKGQTVTLRCDPISGHDNLYWYRRVMGKEIKFLLHFVKESKQDESGMPNNRFLAERTGGTYSTLKVQPAELEDSGVYFCASSIQENTEAFFGQGTRLTVV.

On this clone: The CDR3 end is not reached by the read, which stops 3 residues before it; the germline J gene fills it in. The chain links TRBV2 to TRBJ1-2, with a possible D match to TRBD1 (5 bases). The CDR3 is 14 amino acids. CDR1 is SNHLY, CDR2 FYNNEI, per germline. CDR3: CASSVGQGASDYTF. Partial CDR3 DNA: TGTGCCAGCAGTGTGGGTCAGGGCGCCTCCGAC. The variable domain in full, completed from reference TRBV2 and TRBJ1-2, reads EPEVTQTPSHQVTQMGQEVILRCVPISNHLYFYWYRQILGQKVEFLVSFYNNEISEKSEIFDDQFSVERPDGSNFTLKIRSTKLEDSAMYFCASSVGQGASDYTFGSGTRLTVV.

A word on this clone: The CDR3 goes on 3 residues after the read ends, and that part is filled in from the germline J gene. This rearrangement joins TRBV5-1 to TRBJ1-2; D perhaps matches TRBD1 (5 bases). The CDR3 is 14 amino acids. Germline V lookup: CDR1 SGHRS, CDR2 YFSETQ. The sequenced part of the CDR3 DNA is TGCGCCAGCAGCTTAGCGGGGGGTTACAATGAC. It translates to CASSLAGGYND. Given in full, the CDR3 is CASSLAGGYNDYTF.

Notes on this clone: The CDR3 end lies 3 residues beyond the end of the read and is filled in from the germline J gene. This chain links TRBV20-1 with TRBJ2-7, with D possibly TRBD1 on 6 matching bases. The germline V gene encodes CDR1 DFQATT and CDR2 SNEGSKA (reference sequence). V was trimmed by 1 base and J by 0 bases, leaving 19 bases between them. This CDR3 spans 17 amino acids. CDR3 amino acids: CSARGNGRGYISYEQYF. CDR3 DNA, as far as it was read: TGCAGTGCTAGAGGCAATGGCAGGGGATACATCTCCTACGAG.

Details on this clone: The read ends 3 residues shy of where the CDR3 ends; the end is completed using the germline J gene. The chain joins TRBV19 to TRBJ2-7; a possible D gene is TRBD1 (6 bases). Germline CDR1 and CDR2: LNHDA and SQIVND (reference sequence). Trimming left V 6 bases short and J 1 base short, with 13 bases between. The CDR3 covers 14 residues. The CDR3 region is CASSTGMGSYEQYF. The covered CDR3 bases are TGTGCCAGTAGCACAGGGATGGGGTCCTACGAG.

Comment on this clone: The read ends 3 residues before the CDR3 terminus; that terminus is restored from the germline J gene. The chain carries TRBV19 and TRBJ1-2; 8 bases line up with TRBD1. This CDR3 is built from 15 residues. The germline CDR1 and CDR2 sequences are LNHDA and SQIVND (reference sequence). The CDR3 sequence: CASSPWTGRDGSYTF. CDR3 DNA (partial): TGTGCCAGTAGCCCCTGGACAGGGCGCGACGGGAGC.

The CDR3 spells CASLRTGGARYGYTF. Partial CDR3 DNA: TGTGCCAGTCTTAGGACAGGCGGCGCTCGGTATGGC. V is TRBV19 and J is TRBJ1-2; 7 bases match TRBD1. The sequence runs out 3 residues before the end of the CDR3; the remainder is reconstructed from the germline J gene. The V segment lost 8 bases and the J segment 5 bases; nucleotides outside the gene matches: 14. The CDR3 loop spans 15 amino acids. The germline CDR1 and CDR2 sequences are LNHDA and SQIVND (reference sequence). The entire variable domain, with the rest obtained from reference TRBV19 and TRBJ1-2, is as follows: DGGITQSPKYLFRKEGQNVTLSCEQNLNHDAMYWYRQDPGQGLRLIYYSQIVNDFQKGDIAEGYSVSREKKESFPLTVTSAQKNPTAFYLCASLRTGGARYGYTFGSGTRLTVV.

A remark on this clone: From the germline J gene comes the end of the CDR3, since the read stops 3 residues before it. This sequence joins TRBV20-1 and TRBJ2-1; 11 bases align to TRBD1. Germline values: CDR1 DFQATT, CDR2 SNEGSKA (reference sequence). J lost 7 bases, V lost 1 base, and 9 bases had no gene match. This CDR3 region has 16 residues. CDR3: CSARGHRDRGANEQFF. The CDR3 DNA, read in part, is TGCAGTGCTAGAGGCCACCGGGACAGGGGGGCGAATGAG.

Details on this clone: The read stops 3 residues short of the end of the CDR3; the missing end is completed from the germline J gene. V usage is TRBV19 and J usage is TRBJ2-3, with 8 bases identical to TRBD1. Germline CDR1 and CDR2: LNHDA and SQIVND (reference sequence). This CDR3 comprises 16 residues. Incomplete CDR3 DNA: TGTGCCAGTAGTATCGGACAGGGCCCCCCCAATCAGCCG. Its protein product is CASSIGQGPPNQP. The full CDR3 protein reads CASSIGQGPPNQPQYF.

A note on this clone: With the read ending 3 residues before the CDR3 end, the germline J gene is used to fill in that end. This sequence joins TRBV2 and TRBJ1-2; D unclear. There are 12 residues in the CDR3. Germline lookup yields CDR1 SNHLY and CDR2 FYNNEI. The part of the CDR3 DNA that was read is TGTGCCAGCAGTGAACGGGGAAATGAC. This codes for CASSERGND. The entire CDR3 protein reads CASSERGNDYTF.

Note on this clone: The read comes to an end 3 residues before the CDR3 does, leaving the germline J gene to fill in the end. The rearrangement joins TRBV2 to TRBJ2-1; D possibly corresponds to TRBD2 (5 bases). V dropped 1 base and J dropped 8 bases, with 12 bases sitting between them. Germline V CDR1 and CDR2: SNHLY, FYNNEI. The CDR3 extends over 14 amino acids. The part of the CDR3 DNA that was read is TGTGCCAGCAGTGAAGTAACCCCCGGGGATGAG. Translation: CASSEVTPGDE. The whole CDR3 sequence reads CASSEVTPGDEQFF.

The CDR3 sequence is CASSREAGGSDTQYF. The DNA read from the CDR3 is TGTGCCAGCAGTCGGGAAGCGGGAGGATCAGATACG. V gene TRBV2 combines with J gene TRBJ2-3, with 9 bases identical to TRBD2. The CDR3 extends 3 residues past the end of the read, so its final part is completed from the germline J gene. The V and J ends lost 5 bases and 4 bases, in that order; junction bases with no gene match: 7. CDR3 length: 15 amino acids. Germline loops: CDR1 SNHLY, CDR2 FYNNEI.

Details on this clone: The CDR3 end falls 3 residues outside the read, so it is completed with the germline J gene. This sequence joins TRBV14 and TRBJ2-3, with D perhaps matching TRBD1 (6 bases). CDR3 length equals 15 residues. Germline V lookup: CDR1 SGHDN, CDR2 FVKESK. The germline V and J ends were trimmed by 2 bases and 2 bases, with 11 bases remaining between them. The part of the CDR3 DNA that was read is TGTGCCAGCAGCCAATCCAGGGGCTCCACAGATACG. Its translation: CASSQSRGSTDT. The entire CDR3 sequence reads CASSQSRGSTDTQYF.

CDR3 sequence reads: CSTMVAGVEVEQFF. The sequenced part of the CDR3 DNA is TGCAGCACTATGGTAGCGGGAGTGGAAGTTGAG. The chain couples TRBV29-1 to TRBJ2-1; 9 bases match TRBD2. From the germline J gene comes the end of the CDR3, since the read stops 3 residues before it. J lost 9 bases, V lost 8 bases, and 14 bases had no gene match. CDR3 size: 14 residues. CDR1 SQVTM and CDR2 ANQGSEA come from the germline V gene.

Notes on this clone: The read gets to within 3 residues of the CDR3 end, and the germline J gene fills in the rest. The chain couples TRBV2 to TRBJ1-5; the match to TRBD1 covers 7 bases. The CDR3 has 12 amino acids. Germline V gene data show CDR1 as SNHLY and CDR2 as FYNNEI. The V and J ends lost 6 bases and 6 bases, in that order; junction bases with no gene match: 2. CDR3 loop: CASRGGTQPQHF. The DNA read from the CDR3 is TGTGCCAGCAGAGGGGGCACTCAGCCC.

Details on this clone: The sequence runs out 3 residues before the end of the CDR3; the remainder is reconstructed from the germline J gene. This chain links TRBV30 with TRBJ2-7; D not resolved. V was pared by 3 bases and J by 6 bases, with 12 bases between. Germline V gene data show CDR1 as GTSNPN and CDR2 as SVGIG (reference sequence). The CDR3 is 12 residues long. CDR3 residues: CAWSGIGLEQYF. The sequenced part of the CDR3 DNA is TGTGCCTGGAGCGGTATAGGGCTCGAG.

Worth noting for this clone: The read is 3 residues too short to cover the CDR3 end, so that end is filled in from the germline J gene. The chain employs TRBV7-9 and TRBJ2-2; D uncertain. The V end was cut by 3 bases, the J end by 2 bases, with 7 bases between. CDR1 and CDR2 from the germline V gene are SEHNR and FQNEAQ (reference sequence). The CDR3 has 14 residues. CDR3 DNA, as far as it was read: TGTGCCAGCAGCTTTTTTCTCAACACCGGGGAG. Protein: CASSFFLNTGE. In full, the CDR3 reads CASSFFLNTGELFF. The variable domain in full, with the rest retrieved from reference TRBV7-9 and TRBJ2-2, is DTGVSQNPRHKITKRGQNVTFRCDPISEHNRLYWYRQTLGQGPEFLTYFQNEAQLEKSRLLSDRFSAERPKGSFSTLEIQRTEQGDSAMYLCASSFFLNTGELFFGEGSRLTVL.